One sample yielded the 28 T cell receptor beta chains listed below, sequenced in a study of blood T cells in healthy people across ages. It was with a sample-barcoded 5' primer and a J-beta primer mix that a second PCR of roughly 6 to 11 cycles was run. TCRdb re-called the 5' RACE reads with MiXCR, one entry per CDR3 protein. The sample lists roughly 1,500,000 distinct CDR3 sequences, 40% to 50% occurring once. The sequenced sample consisted of blood. The receptors shown here come from a young woman in good health.

The rearrangement joins TRBV10-3 to TRBJ2-5, with D possibly matching TRBD1 (6 bases). The CDR3 totals 14 residues. The V and J ends lost 3 bases and 11 bases respectively, with 19 bases between them. The V gene's germline CDR1 is ENHRY and CDR2 SYGVKD. For the CDR3, the DNA is TGTGCCATCAGTGAACCAGGACAGAACAATGAGCAGTACTTC. This translates into CAISEPGQNNEQYF.

The J gene is TRBJ2-3, the V gene TRBV12-3 or TRBV12-4, with a tentative D call TRBD2 (6 bases). V was shortened by 8 bases and J by 0 bases, with 15 bases between the two germline ends. This CDR3 comprises 15 residues. This CDR3 reads CASGSGGLSTDTQYF. The CDR3 coding sequence is TGTGCCAGCGGTAGTGGGGGACTTAGCACAGATACGCAGTATTTT.

This clonotype came up many times. J is TRBJ1-1 and V is TRBV20-1, with TRBD1 as a possible D gene (6 bases). The CDR3 runs 16 residues. Germline V gene data show CDR1 as DFQATT and CDR2 as SNEGSKA (reference sequence). V lost 3 bases to trimming and J lost 2 bases, with 19 bases between them. CDR3 bases: TGCAGTGCTAGTAGGGGAACAGGGAGGGGAAACACTGAAGCTTTCTTT. Residues: CSASRGTGRGNTEAFF.

This clonotype was seen only a few times. The rearrangement uses TRBV10-3 and TRBJ1-6; no reliable D call. V lost 0 bases and J 7 bases, leaving 4 bases between the germline ends. There are 13 residues in the CDR3. CDR1 and CDR2 from the germline V gene are ENHRY and SYGVKD. In DNA form, the CDR3 reads TGTGCCATCAGTGAGTCCGTAAATTCACCCCTCCACTTT. Its protein is CAISESVNSPLHF.

The CDR3 DNA sequence: TGTGCCAGCAGCCTCTCTCCCCCTCGTGGCGGTGAGCAGTTCTTC. Encoded protein: CASSLSPPRGGEQFF. The chain combines TRBV27 with TRBJ2-1; D not resolved. CDR3 size: 15 residues. Germline V gene sequence: CDR1 MNHEY, CDR2 SMNVEV (reference sequence). The V and J ends lost 6 bases and 9 bases respectively, with 21 bases between them.

The rearrangement joins TRBV27 to TRBJ2-7, with a tentative D call TRBD2 (5 bases). Germline CDR1 and CDR2: MNHEY and SMNVEV (reference sequence). The CDR3 length is 18 residues. Trimming pared 0 bases from V and 0 bases from J, leaving 18 bases between. CDR3 sequence: CASSLSSRGSAPSYEQYF. CDR3 sequence (DNA): TGTGCCAGCAGTTTATCTTCTCGGGGTAGCGCACCCTCCTACGAGCAGTACTTC.

The count of this clonotype is one. At one end, the junction sequence differs from germline, possibly due to a read error. The chain employs TRBV20-1 and TRBJ2-1; D call uncertain. CDR1 DFQATT and CDR2 SNEGSKA come from the germline V gene (reference sequence). The CDR3 is 13 amino acids. As DNA, the CDR3 is TGCAGTGCTAGAGACCAGCCCTACAAGGAGCAGTTCTTC. As protein: CSARDQPYKEQFF.

The chain joins TRBV5-1 to TRBJ2-3; 9 nucleotides match TRBD1. Trimming removed 3 bases from V and 2 bases from J; junction bases left unmatched: 4. Germline-derived CDR1 and CDR2 are SGHRS and YFSETQ. The CDR3 loop spans 15 amino acids. The CDR3 protein is CASSWDRAATDTQYF. DNA for the CDR3: TGCGCCAGCAGCTGGGACAGGGCGGCCACAGATACGCAGTATTTT.

Turning to this clonotype: Lacking the conserved final phenylalanine or tryptophan, this CDR3 likely reflects a read error. The DNA is omitted, as the CDR3 cannot be located on it reliably, and the CDR3 follows TCRdb's listing. This chain joins TRBV7-2 and TRBJ2-3. The CDR3 contains 16 residues when both ends are counted. CDR1 SGHTA and CDR2 FQGNSA come from the germline V gene. CDR3 sequence: CASSLVSRSSTDTEYV.

This clonotype showed up just a few times. The V and J genes are TRBV6-6 and TRBJ1-5, with D perhaps TRBD1 (5 bases). The germline V gene encodes CDR1 MNHNY and CDR2 SVGAGI (reference sequence). Trimming removed 5 bases at V and 3 bases at J, with 11 bases between. CDR3 length: 14 residues. CDR3 nucleotide sequence: TGTGCCAGCAGTACCGACAGCTTCAATCAGCCCCAGCATTTT. Amino acid sequence: CASSTDSFNQPQHF.

V gene TRBV29-1 combines with J gene TRBJ2-2; unclear D gene. The V gene's germline CDR1 is SQVTM and CDR2 ANQGSEA. This CDR3 contains 15 residues. The ends were cut back, 0 bases at V and 0 bases at J, with 8 bases in the middle. The CDR3 nucleotides read TGCAGCGTTGAAGATAGCACAGCGAACACCGGGGAGCTGTTTTTT. This encodes CSVEDSTANTGELFF.

V usage is TRBV6-2 or TRBV6-3 and J usage is TRBJ2-1, with D uncertain. Germline CDR1 reads MNHEY; CDR2 reads SVGEGT. This CDR3 has 16 residues. V was trimmed by 2 bases and J by 2 bases, leaving 13 bases between them. The CDR3 DNA follows: TGTGCCAGCAGTTACGAGCGATACGGAACCTACAATGAGCAGTTCTTC. Amino acid sequence: CASSYERYGTYNEQFF.

The sample holds a few counts of this clonotype. The V call is TRBV9, the J call TRBJ2-3; D is perhaps TRBD1 (6 bases). Trimming took off 7 bases at V and 7 bases at J, with 19 bases between the two ends. CDR3 length: 14 residues. The germline V gene encodes CDR1 SGDLS and CDR2 YYNGEE. The CDR3 protein is CASGLQGAQNTQYF. In DNA, the CDR3 is TGTGCCAGCGGTTTACAGGGAGCGCAGAATACGCAGTATTTT.

V usage is TRBV11-1 and J usage is TRBJ1-1; no clear D. Trimming pared 4 bases from V and 4 bases from J, leaving 13 bases between. The CDR3 has 14 residues. Germline V gives CDR1 SGHAT, CDR2 FQDESV (reference sequence). CDR3 region: CASSSRLILTEAFF. The CDR3 DNA follows: TGTGCCAGCAGCTCAAGGCTCATACTCACTGAAGCTTTCTTT.

V gene TRBV4-2 combines with J gene TRBJ2-7; D unresolved. Germline V CDR1 and CDR2: LGHNA, YNFKEQ. The V and J ends lost 3 bases and 2 bases respectively, with 14 bases between them. This CDR3 is built from 15 residues. The CDR3 region is CASSHELGTTYEQYF. CDR3 DNA sequence: TGTGCCAGCAGCCACGAACTCGGAACCACCTACGAGCAGTACTTC.

This clonotype was observed a handful of times. The V call is TRBV29-1, the J call TRBJ1-2, with 9 positions matching TRBD1. CDR3 size: 12 residues. Germline V lookup: CDR1 SQVTM, CDR2 ANQGSEA. Germline trimming cut 3 bases from V and 8 bases from J; bases unmatched to any gene: 4. For the CDR3, the DNA is TGCAGCGTTGACCGGACAGGGGACGGCTACACCTTC. Residues: CSVDRTGDGYTF.

This chain uses TRBV12-3 or TRBV12-4 with TRBJ1-1, with D perhaps TRBD1 (6 bases). This CDR3 is 13 amino acids long. Deletions cut 6 bases from V and 3 bases from J, with 11 bases between. Written as DNA, the CDR3 is TGTGCCAGCAGCTGGACAGATTACACTGAAGCTTTCTTT. Amino acids: CASSWTDYTEAFF.

This clonotype was recorded a few times. V and J are TRBV20-1 and TRBJ2-1; 11 nucleotides match TRBD2. V was clipped by 5 bases and J by 3 bases; unmatched bases: 9. CDR1 is DFQATT, CDR2 SNEGSKA, per germline (reference sequence). The CDR3 loop spans 16 amino acids. CDR3 coding DNA: TGCAGTGCTTCCCTAGCGGGGGGCGGTCTCTACAATGAGCAGTTCTTC. It encodes CSASLAGGGLYNEQFF.

The gene calls are TRBV15 and TRBJ2-3; D gene unclear. Germline V CDR1 and CDR2: LNHNV, YYDKDF (reference sequence). The CDR3 totals 15 residues. V lost 0 bases and J lost 1, with 8 bases in between. CDR3 in amino acids: CATSRDPGRTDTQYF. The CDR3 DNA is TGTGCCACCAGCAGAGATCCGGGTCGCACAGATACGCAGTATTTT.

This clonotype has only a few counts. This sequence joins TRBV20-1 and TRBJ2-1; 12 bases map to TRBD2. This CDR3 has 21 amino acids. V lost 5 bases to trimming and J lost 0 bases; unmatched junction nucleotides: 20. Looked up from germline, CDR1 is DFQATT and CDR2 is SNEGSKA (reference sequence). CDR3 residues: CSALALAGGPTIPSSYNEQFF. CDR3 nucleotides: TGCAGTGCTTTAGCACTAGCGGGAGGCCCAACGATACCTAGCTCCTACAATGAGCAGTTCTTC.

The J gene is TRBJ2-7, the V gene TRBV10-2; 10 nucleotides line up with TRBD2. Germline V lookup: CDR1 WSHSY, CDR2 SAAADI. V dropped 8 bases and J dropped 2; count of bases not matched to a gene: 12. This CDR3 spans 16 amino acids. The CDR3 reads CASSEPLAGITYEQYF. CDR3 nucleotides: TGCGCCAGCTCCGAACCACTAGCGGGGATCACCTACGAGCAGTACTTC.

In regard to this clonotype: At one end, the junction sequence differs from germline, possibly due to a read error. V is TRBV7-2 and J is TRBJ2-7; the match to TRBD2 covers 11 bases. Germline CDR1 reads SGHTA; CDR2 reads FQGNSA. The CDR3 is made up of 16 amino acids. The CDR3 nucleotides read TGTGCCAGCAGCCTCCAGACTAGCGGGATTTCCTATGAGCAGTACTTC. Amino acid sequence: CASSLQTSGISYEQYF.

This chain joins TRBV12-3 or TRBV12-4 and TRBJ2-2, with TRBD2 identical over 10 bases. The CDR3 sequence is 14 residues long. The chain's CDR3 is CAAGTSAGHGELFF. In DNA, the CDR3 is TGTGCAGCCGGGACTAGCGCGGGCCACGGGGAGCTGTTTTTT.

This clonotype has more than one count but fewer than ten. The genes are TRBV2 and TRBJ2-7; a possible D gene is TRBD2 (7 bases). Looked up from germline, CDR1 is SNHLY and CDR2 is FYNNEI. The CDR3 loop spans 15 amino acids. The V end lost 4 bases, the J end lost 7 bases, and 20 bases lay between the germline ends. The CDR3 DNA follows: TGTGCCAGCAGTGTCTTGGGAGGGGACACCGGGGAGCAGTACTTC. This encodes CASSVLGGDTGEQYF. The whole variable domain, filled in from reference TRBV2 and TRBJ2-7, reads EPEVTQTPSHQVTQMGQEVILRCVPISNHLYFYWYRQILGQKVEFLVSFYNNEISEKSEIFDDQFSVERPDGSNFTLKIRSTKLEDSAMYFCASSVLGGDTGEQYFGPGTRLTVT.

A few counts support this clonotype. The chain links TRBV3-1 to TRBJ2-7, with D unclear. Matching the DNA end better, TRBJ2-5 makes the J call doubtful. This CDR3 spans 13 amino acids. The germline V gene encodes CDR1 LGHDT and CDR2 YNNKEL (reference sequence). CDR3 sequence: CASSHLYVETQYF. For the CDR3, the DNA is TGTGCCAGCAGCCACCTCTATGTTGAGACCCAGTACTTC.

In its sample, this clonotype was seen once. This chain joins TRBV14 and TRBJ2-7; TRBD2 aligns across 7 bases. Germline CDR1 and CDR2: SGHDN and FVKESK. This CDR3 contains 11 residues. CDR3 coding DNA: TGTGCAGCGGGAATGGCCTACGAGCAGTACTTC. It encodes CAAGMAYEQYF.

The chain is built from TRBV5-1 and TRBJ2-3; 9 nucleotides line up with TRBD2. The V and J ends lost 5 bases and 6 bases, in that order; junction bases with no gene match: 7. This CDR3 comprises 14 residues. CDR1 and CDR2 from the germline V gene are SGHRS and YFSETQ. This chain's CDR3 is CASSNRLAGDTQYF. The CDR3, as DNA: TGCGCCAGCAGTAACAGGCTAGCGGGGGATACGCAGTATTTT.

This clonotype was counted only a few times. A read error may explain this, as a much larger clone is one base away. The chain uses TRBV29-1 and TRBJ2-5, with 12 bases lining up with TRBD2. The V and J ends lost 6 bases and 11 bases, in that order; junction bases with no gene match: 13. CDR1 and CDR2 (germline): SQVTM, ANQGSEA. The CDR3 runs to 14 residues. The CDR3 DNA reads TGCAGCGTCCCAACTAGCGGGGGGTACAATGAGCAGTACTTC. Protein: CSVPTSGGYNEQYF.